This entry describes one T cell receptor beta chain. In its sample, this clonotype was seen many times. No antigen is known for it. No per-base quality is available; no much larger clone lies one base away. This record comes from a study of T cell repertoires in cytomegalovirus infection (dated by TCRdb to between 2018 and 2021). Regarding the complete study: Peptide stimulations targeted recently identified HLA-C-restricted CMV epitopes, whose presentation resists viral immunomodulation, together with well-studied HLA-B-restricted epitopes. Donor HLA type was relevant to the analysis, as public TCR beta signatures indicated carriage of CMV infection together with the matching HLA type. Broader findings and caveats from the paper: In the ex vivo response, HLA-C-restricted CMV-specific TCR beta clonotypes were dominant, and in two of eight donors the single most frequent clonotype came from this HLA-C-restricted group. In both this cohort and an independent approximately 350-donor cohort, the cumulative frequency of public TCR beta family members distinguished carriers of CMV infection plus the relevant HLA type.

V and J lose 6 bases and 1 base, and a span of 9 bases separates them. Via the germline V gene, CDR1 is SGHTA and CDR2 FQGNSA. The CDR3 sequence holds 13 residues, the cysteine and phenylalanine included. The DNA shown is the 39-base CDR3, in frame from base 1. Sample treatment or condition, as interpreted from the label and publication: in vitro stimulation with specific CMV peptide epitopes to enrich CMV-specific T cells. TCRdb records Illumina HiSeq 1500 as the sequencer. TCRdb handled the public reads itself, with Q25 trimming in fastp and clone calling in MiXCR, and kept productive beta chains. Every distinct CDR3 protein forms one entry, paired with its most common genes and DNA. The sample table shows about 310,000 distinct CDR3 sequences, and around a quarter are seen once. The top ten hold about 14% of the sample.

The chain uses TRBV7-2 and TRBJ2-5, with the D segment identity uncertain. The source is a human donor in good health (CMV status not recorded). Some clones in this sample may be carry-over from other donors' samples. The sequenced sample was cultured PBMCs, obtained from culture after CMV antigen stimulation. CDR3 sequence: CASRAAPQETQYF. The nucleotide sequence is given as TGTGCCAGCAGGGCCGCGCCCCAAGAGACCCAGTACTTC.